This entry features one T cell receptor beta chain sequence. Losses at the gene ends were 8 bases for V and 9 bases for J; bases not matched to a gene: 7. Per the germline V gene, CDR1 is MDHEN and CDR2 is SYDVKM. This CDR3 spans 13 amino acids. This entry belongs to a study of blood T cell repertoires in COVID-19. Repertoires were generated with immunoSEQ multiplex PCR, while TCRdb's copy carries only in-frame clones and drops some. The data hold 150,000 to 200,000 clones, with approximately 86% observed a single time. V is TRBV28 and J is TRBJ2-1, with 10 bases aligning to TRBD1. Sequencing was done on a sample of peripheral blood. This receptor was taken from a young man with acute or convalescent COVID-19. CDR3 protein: CASGTGVLGEQFF. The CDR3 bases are TGTGCCAGCGGGACAGGGGTCCTGGGTGAGCAGTTCTTC.